The clone carrying this T cell receptor beta chain was detected only a few times. The source of the sample is a study of human T cells and chemical hapten exposure. On the study more broadly: Patch testing was performed with 0.01% DPC on the upper back, with reading at 6 days. Among samples, TCR yields varied mainly because of small differences in pooled library volume.

Documented time point: patch test 3, about 24 weeks after DPC sensitization. The sample's treatment: therapeutic diphenylcyclopropenone sensitization with weekly scalp DPC. Trimming pared 2 bases from V and 5 bases from J, leaving 21 bases between. Germline CDR1 reads SGHTA; CDR2 reads FQGTGA. The CDR3 runs 17 residues. The study's library attached unique molecular identifiers to single cDNA molecules. TCRdb re-derived calls from the RACE reads in MiXCR, one entry per CDR3 protein. The sample records tens of thousands of distinct CDR3 sequences, 9.9% being singletons. The specimen comprised whole blood, sampled in connection with sensitization to the hapten diphenylcyclopropenone (DPC). This receptor was identified in a woman aged 35 to 49 with alopecia areata. Some clones in this sample may be carry-over from other donors' samples. The rearrangement links TRBV7-3 to TRBJ2-5; D call uncertain. This chain's CDR3 is CASSLLAGRAPGETQYF. CDR3 coding DNA: TGTGCCAGCAGCTTACTCGCCGGACGAGCCCCTGGGGAGACCCAGTACTTC.